In its sample, the clone carrying this T cell receptor (beta chain) ranks as medium-sized. The TRBV12-4/TRBJ1-2 clonotypes were amplified using barcode primers with ligated adaptors. TCRdb fed the multiplex PCR reads into MiXCR, producing one record per CDR3 protein. This table has approximately 300 distinct CDR3 sequences, 4.4% appearing once. CDR3 length: 14 residues. Trimming left V 5 bases short and J 2 bases short, with 12 bases between. Sequencing was performed on memory CD4+ T cells sorted from blood. The subset was: memory CD4+ T cells, CD4+CD45RO+CD25-. The TCR sequence derives from a female donor with breast cancer. This chain uses TRBV12-3 or TRBV12-4 with TRBJ1-2, with no clear D. CDR3 nucleotide sequence: TGTGCCAGCAGTCCTCATGGGGTGAACTATGGCTACACCTTC. Encoded protein: CASSPHGVNYGYTF.